This T cell receptor (beta chain) was obtained from a study of blood T cell repertoires in COVID-19. Measured with immunoSEQ multiplex PCR; TCRdb has only the in-frame clones, and not every one. The sample lists 25,000 to 35,000 clones; approximately 90% were seen once. Germline V gene lookup returns CDR1 KGHSH and CDR2 LQKENI. Between the trimmed V and J ends, which lost 4 bases and 4 bases, there was a span of 10 bases. This CDR3 contains 13 residues. This sequence joins TRBV18 and TRBJ1-2; the D gene is possibly TRBD1 (6 bases). Source material: peripheral blood. This receptor was identified in a human donor with active COVID-19. The donor label of this sample is uncertain. The CDR3, as DNA: TGTGCCAGCTCACAAGACAGGAGCTATGGCTACACCTTC. As protein: CASSQDRSYGYTF.